This T cell receptor (beta chain) originates from a study of blood T cell repertoires in COVID-19. The overall study: Samples of COVID-19 (acute and convalescent) were obtained from the United States, Italy and Spain. T cells, B-cell-depleted T cells, or PBMCs provided the cDNA or gDNA that served as material.

As handled by the study authors: Reference gene primer amplification gave nucleated cell count estimates. Only in-frame clones appear in the TCRdb table, and some are missing; sequencing was by immunoSEQ multiplex PCR. The V and J calls and clone size come from that table; D and trimming were worked out from the DNA. This table holds 200,000 to 250,000 clones, roughly 85% found once. The V end lost 6 bases, the J end lost 2 bases, and 10 bases lay between the germline ends. This CDR3 spans 13 amino acids. The germline V gene encodes CDR1 MDHEN and CDR2 SYDVKM. Two consecutive negative NP/OP PCR tests, clearance, or resolved symptoms defined Cohort 3 recovery.

The chain recombines TRBV28 with TRBJ1-2; a weak D match, TRBD1 (5 bases). The sample taken for sequencing was PBMCs or T cells enriched from blood (not recorded which). The clonotype was recovered from a man between 40 and 49 years old who had recovered from COVID-19. CDR3 nucleotides: TGTGCCAGCAGGGGGGGTCGGAACTATGGCTACACCTTC. This codes for CASRGGRNYGYTF.